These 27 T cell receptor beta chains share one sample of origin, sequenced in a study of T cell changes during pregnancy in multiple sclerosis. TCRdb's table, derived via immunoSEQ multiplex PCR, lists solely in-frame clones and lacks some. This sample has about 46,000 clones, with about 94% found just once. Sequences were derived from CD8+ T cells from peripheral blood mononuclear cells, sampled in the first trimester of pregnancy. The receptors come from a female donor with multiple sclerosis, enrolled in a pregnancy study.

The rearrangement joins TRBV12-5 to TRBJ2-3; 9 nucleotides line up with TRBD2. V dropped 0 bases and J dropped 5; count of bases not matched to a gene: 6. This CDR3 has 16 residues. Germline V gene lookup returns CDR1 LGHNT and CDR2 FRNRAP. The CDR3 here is CASGLVGGGAGDTQYF. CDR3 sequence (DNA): TGTGCTAGTGGTTTGGTAGGCGGGGGGGCAGGAGATACGCAGTATTTT.

Written as DNA, the CDR3 is TGTGCCAGCAGCCCCACTAGCGACCTACTGTCCTCCTACGAGCAGTACTTC. Translating it yields CASSPTSDLLSSYEQYF. The chain carries TRBV7-9 and TRBJ2-7; 7 nucleotides agree with TRBD2. Germline V gene lookup returns CDR1 SEHNR and CDR2 FQNEAQ (reference sequence). The ends lost 5 bases at V and 0 bases at J; junction bases unmatched: 13. The CDR3 spans 17 residues. The full variable domain, its missing parts supplied by reference TRBV7-9 and TRBJ2-7, is DTGVSQNPRHKITKRGQNVTFRCDPISEHNRLYWYRQTLGQGPEFLTYFQNEAQLEKSRLLSDRFSAERPKGSFSTLEIQRTEQGDSAMYLCASSPTSDLLSSYEQYFGPGTRLTVT.

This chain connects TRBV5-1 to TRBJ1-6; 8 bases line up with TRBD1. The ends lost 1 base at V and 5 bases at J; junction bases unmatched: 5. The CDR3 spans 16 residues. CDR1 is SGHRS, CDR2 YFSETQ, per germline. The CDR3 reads CASSLFPQGDNSPLHF. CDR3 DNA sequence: TGCGCCAGCAGCTTGTTTCCACAGGGGGATAATTCACCCCTCCACTTT.

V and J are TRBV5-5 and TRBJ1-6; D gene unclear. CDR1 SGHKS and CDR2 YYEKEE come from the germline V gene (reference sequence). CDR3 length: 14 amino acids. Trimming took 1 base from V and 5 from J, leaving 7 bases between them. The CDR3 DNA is TGTGCCAGCAGCTTGTCCGGGAATAATTCACCCCTCCACTTT. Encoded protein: CASSLSGNNSPLHF.

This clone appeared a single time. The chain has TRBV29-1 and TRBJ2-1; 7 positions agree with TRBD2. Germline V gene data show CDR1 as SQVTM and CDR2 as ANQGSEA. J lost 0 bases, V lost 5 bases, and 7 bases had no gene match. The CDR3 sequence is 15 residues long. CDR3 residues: CSVRGAGRSYNEQFF. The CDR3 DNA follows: TGCAGCGTTAGGGGAGCGGGACGCTCCTACAATGAGCAGTTCTTC.

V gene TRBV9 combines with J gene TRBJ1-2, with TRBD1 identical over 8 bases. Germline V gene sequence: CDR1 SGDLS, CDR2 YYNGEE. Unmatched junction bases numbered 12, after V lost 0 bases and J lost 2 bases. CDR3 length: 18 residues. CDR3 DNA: TGTGCCAGCAGCGTAGATGGCAGGGGGCGCCCCGAGAACTATGGCTACACCTTC. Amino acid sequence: CASSVDGRGRPENYGYTF.

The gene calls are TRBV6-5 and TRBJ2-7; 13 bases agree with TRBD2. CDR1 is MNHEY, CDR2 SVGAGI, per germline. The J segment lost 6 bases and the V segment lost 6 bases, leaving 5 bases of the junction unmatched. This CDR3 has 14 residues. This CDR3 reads CASSGLAGVSEQYF. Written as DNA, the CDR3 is TGTGCCAGCAGCGGACTAGCGGGAGTTTCCGAGCAGTACTTC.

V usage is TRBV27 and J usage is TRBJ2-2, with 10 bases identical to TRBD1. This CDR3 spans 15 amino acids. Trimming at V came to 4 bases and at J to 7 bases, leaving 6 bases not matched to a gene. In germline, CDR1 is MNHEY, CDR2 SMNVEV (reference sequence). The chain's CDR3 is CASSSQTGGGGELFF. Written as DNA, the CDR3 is TGTGCCAGCAGTTCCCAGACAGGGGGCGGCGGGGAGCTGTTTTTT.

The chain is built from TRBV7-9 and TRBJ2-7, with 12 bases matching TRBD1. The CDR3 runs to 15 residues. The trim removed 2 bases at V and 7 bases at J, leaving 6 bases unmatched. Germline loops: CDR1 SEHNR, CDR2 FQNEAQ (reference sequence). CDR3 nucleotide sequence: TGTGCCAGCAGCTTAACGGGACAGGGGGCGGGGGAGCAGTACTTC. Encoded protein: CASSLTGQGAGEQYF.

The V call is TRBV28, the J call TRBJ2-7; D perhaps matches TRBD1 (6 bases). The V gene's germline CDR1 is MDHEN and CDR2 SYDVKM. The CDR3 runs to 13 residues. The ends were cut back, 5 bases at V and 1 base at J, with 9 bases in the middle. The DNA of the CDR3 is TGTGCCAGCAGTAAGGACAGTTCCTACGAGCAGTACTTC. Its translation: CASSKDSSYEQYF.

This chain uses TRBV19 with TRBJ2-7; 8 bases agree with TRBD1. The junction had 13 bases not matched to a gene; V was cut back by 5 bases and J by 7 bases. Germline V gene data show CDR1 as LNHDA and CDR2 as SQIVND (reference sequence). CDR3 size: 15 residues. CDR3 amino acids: CASSPGLTGAWEQYF. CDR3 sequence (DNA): TGTGCCAGTAGTCCTGGTCTGACAGGGGCTTGGGAGCAGTACTTC.

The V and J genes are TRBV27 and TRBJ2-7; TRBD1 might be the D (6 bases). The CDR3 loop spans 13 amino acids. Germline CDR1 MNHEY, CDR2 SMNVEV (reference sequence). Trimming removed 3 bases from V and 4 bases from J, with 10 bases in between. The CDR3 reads CASSFDRLYEQYF. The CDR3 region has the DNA TGTGCCAGCAGTTTCGACAGGTTATACGAGCAGTACTTC.

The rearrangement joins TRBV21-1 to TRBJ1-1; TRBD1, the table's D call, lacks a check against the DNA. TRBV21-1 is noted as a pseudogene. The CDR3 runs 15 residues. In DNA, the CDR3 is TGTGCCAGCAGCAAAGGGTTTAGGGGTAGGACTGAAGCTTTCTTT. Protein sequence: CASSKGFRGRTEAFF.

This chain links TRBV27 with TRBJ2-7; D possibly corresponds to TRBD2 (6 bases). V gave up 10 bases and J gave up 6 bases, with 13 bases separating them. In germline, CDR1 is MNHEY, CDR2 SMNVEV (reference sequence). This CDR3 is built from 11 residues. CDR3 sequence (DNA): TGTGCCACTGCGCGGGAAGGCGAGCAGTACTTC. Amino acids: CATAREGEQYF.

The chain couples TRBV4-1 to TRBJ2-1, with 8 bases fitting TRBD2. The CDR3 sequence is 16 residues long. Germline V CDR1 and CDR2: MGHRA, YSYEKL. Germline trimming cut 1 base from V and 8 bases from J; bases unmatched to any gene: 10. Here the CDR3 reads CASSQVGLAGADEQFF. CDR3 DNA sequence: TGCGCCAGCAGCCAAGTCGGACTAGCCGGAGCGGATGAGCAGTTCTTC.

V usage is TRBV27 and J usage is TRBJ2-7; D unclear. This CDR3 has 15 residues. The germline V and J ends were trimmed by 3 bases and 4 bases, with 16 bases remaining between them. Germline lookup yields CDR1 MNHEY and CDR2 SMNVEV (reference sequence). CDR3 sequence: CASSFRQGPRYEQYF. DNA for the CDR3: TGTGCCAGCAGTTTTCGACAAGGCCCCAGGTACGAGCAGTACTTC.

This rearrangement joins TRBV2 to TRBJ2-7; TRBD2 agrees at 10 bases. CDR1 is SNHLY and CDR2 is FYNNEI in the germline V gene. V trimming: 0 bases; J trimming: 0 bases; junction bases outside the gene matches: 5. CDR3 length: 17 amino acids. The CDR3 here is CASSEAFGTSVSYEQYF. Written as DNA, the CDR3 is TGTGCCAGCAGTGAAGCGTTTGGGACTAGCGTCTCCTACGAGCAGTACTTC. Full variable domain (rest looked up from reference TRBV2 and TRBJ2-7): EPEVTQTPSHQVTQMGQEVILRCVPISNHLYFYWYRQILGQKVEFLVSFYNNEISEKSEIFDDQFSVERPDGSNFTLKIRSTKLEDSAMYFCASSEAFGTSVSYEQYFGPGTRLTVT.

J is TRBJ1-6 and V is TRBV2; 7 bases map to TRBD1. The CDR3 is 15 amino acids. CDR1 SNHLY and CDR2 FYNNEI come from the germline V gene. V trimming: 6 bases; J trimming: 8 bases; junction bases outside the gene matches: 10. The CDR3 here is CASSPGTAEHSPLHF. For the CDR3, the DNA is TGTGCCAGCAGCCCCGGGACAGCGGAACATTCACCCCTCCACTTT.

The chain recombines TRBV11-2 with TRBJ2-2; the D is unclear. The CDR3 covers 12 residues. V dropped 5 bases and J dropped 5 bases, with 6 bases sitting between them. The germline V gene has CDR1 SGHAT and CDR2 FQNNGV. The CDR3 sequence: CASSPETGELFF. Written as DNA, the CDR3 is TGTGCCAGCAGCCCGGAGACCGGGGAGCTGTTTTTT.

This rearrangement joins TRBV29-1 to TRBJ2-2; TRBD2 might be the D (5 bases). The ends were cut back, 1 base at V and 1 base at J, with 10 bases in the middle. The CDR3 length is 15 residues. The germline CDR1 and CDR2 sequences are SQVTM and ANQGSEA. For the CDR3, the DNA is TGCAGCGTTGAAGGAGCGGATCTGAACACCGGGGAGCTGTTTTTT. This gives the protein CSVEGADLNTGELFF.

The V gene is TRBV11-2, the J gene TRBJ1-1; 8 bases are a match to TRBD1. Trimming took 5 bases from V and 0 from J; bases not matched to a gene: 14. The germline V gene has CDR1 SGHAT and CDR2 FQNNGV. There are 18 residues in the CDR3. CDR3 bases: TGTGCCAGCAGCCATGCGGAAGGACAGGGACGTATGAACACTGAAGCTTTCTTT. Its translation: CASSHAEGQGRMNTEAFF.

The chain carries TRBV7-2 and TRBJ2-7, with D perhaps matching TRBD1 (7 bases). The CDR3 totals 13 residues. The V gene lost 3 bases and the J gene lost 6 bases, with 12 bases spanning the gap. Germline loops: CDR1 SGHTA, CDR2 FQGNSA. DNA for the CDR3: TGTGCCAGCAGCTTCACAGGGGAGGTCGAGCAGTACTTC. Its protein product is CASSFTGEVEQYF.

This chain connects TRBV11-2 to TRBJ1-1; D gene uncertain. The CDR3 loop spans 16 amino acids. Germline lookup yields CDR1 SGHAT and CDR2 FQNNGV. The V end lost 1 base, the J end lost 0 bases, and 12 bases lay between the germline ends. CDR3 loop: CASSLGMAGMNTEAFF. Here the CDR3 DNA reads TGTGCCAGCAGCTTAGGCATGGCAGGCATGAACACTGAAGCTTTCTTT. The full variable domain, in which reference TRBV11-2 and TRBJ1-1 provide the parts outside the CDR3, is EAGVAQSPRYKIIEKRQSVAFWCNPISGHATLYWYQQILGQGPKLLIQFQNNGVVDDSQLPKDRFSAERLKGVDSTLKIQPAKLEDSAVYLCASSLGMAGMNTEAFFGQGTRLTVV.

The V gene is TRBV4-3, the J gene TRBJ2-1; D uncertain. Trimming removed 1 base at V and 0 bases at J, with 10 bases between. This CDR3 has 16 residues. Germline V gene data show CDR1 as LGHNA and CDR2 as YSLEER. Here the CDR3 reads CASSQAARSSYNEQFF. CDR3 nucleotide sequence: TGCGCCAGCAGCCAAGCGGCTAGAAGCTCCTACAATGAGCAGTTCTTC.

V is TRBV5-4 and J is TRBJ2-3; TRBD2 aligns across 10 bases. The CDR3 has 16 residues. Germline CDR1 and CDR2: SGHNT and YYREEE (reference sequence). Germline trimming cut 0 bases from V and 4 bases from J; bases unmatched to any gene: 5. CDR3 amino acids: CASSLVPSGGSDTQYF. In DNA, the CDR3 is TGTGCCAGCAGCTTGGTCCCTAGCGGGGGCTCAGATACGCAGTATTTT.

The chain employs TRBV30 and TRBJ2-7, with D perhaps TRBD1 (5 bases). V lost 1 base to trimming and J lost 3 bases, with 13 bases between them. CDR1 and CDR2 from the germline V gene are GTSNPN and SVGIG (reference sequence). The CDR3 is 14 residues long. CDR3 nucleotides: TGTGCCTGGAGTGGTCTTGGGGCCTACTACGAGCAGTACTTC. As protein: CAWSGLGAYYEQYF.

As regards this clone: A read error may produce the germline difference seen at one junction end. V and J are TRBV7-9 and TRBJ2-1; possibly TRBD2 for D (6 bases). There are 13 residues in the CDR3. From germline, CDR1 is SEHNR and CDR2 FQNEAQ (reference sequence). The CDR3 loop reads CASSLSRGLVILF. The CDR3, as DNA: TGTGCCAGCAGCTTATCGCGGGGTTTGGTGATCCTCTTC.